The clone carrying this T cell receptor beta chain was picked up one time. This entry comes from a study of blood T cell repertoires in COVID-19. Original processing notes: The authors estimated nucleated cell counts from reference gene primer amplification. Profiling relied on immunoSEQ multiplex PCR, and the TCRdb table lists in-frame clones only, not all of them. V and J calls plus clone size are reproduced from that table; the DNA served to infer D and trimming. The table records 200,000 to 250,000 clones, more than 80% of them present only once. Across about two dozen US areas, participants ranged in age from about 18 to 100 years. Either two negative PCRs, clearance, or symptom resolution qualified Cohort 3 donors as recovered. Between the trimmed V and J ends, which lost 3 bases and 6 bases, there was a span of 10 bases. CDR3 size: 13 residues.

Material for sequencing was PBMCs or T cells enriched from blood (not recorded which). This receptor was identified in a young man who had recovered from COVID-19. The chain carries TRBV12-3 or TRBV12-4 and TRBJ2-3; a possible D gene is TRBD2 (5 bases). CDR3 residues: CASSLRELDTQYF. CDR3 DNA: TGTGCCAGCAGTTTGAGGGAGTTGGATACGCAGTATTTT.